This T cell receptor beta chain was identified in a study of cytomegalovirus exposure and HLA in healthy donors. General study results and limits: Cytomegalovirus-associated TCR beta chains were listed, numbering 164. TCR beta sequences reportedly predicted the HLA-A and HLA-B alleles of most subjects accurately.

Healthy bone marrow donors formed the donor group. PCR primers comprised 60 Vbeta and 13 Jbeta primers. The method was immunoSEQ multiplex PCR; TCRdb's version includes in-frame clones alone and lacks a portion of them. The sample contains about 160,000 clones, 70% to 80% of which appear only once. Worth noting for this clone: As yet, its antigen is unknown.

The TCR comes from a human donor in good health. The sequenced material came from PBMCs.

In nucleotides, the CDR3 is TGTGCCAGCAGTTTGGGCAGGTTTGGCACAGATACGCAGTATTTT. Residues: CASSLGRFGTDTQYF. V usage is TRBV27 and J usage is TRBJ2-3; D is unresolved. With 3 bases removed from V and 1 base from J, the gap between germline ends came to 11 bases. Germline values: CDR1 MNHEY, CDR2 SMNVEV (reference sequence). This CDR3 is built from 15 residues.